Presented here are 10 T cell receptor beta chains from one specimen sequenced in a study of blood T cell repertoires in COVID-19. The method was immunoSEQ multiplex PCR; TCRdb's version includes in-frame clones alone and lacks a portion of them. The sample lists fewer than 300,000 clones; more than 75% were seen once. Sequenced input: PBMCs or T cells enriched from blood (not recorded which). Every receptor here comes from a woman in her 40s with acute COVID-19.

The chain uses TRBV4-1 and TRBJ2-5; D is unresolved. Trimming took off 4 bases at V and 5 bases at J, with 14 bases between the two ends. The CDR3 runs to 14 residues. CDR1 is MGHRA and CDR2 is YSYEKL in the germline V gene. This CDR3 is CASSLRAVVETQYF. The CDR3 DNA reads as TGCGCCAGCAGCCTACGCGCCGTGGTGGAGACCCAGTACTTC.

The genes are TRBV7-8 and TRBJ2-1; 11 bases match TRBD2. CDR3 length: 17 amino acids. V was pared by 5 bases and J by 0 bases, with 6 bases of the junction left unmatched. CDR1 is SGHVS and CDR2 is FQNEAQ in the germline V gene. The CDR3 sequence: CASSKRLAGSSYNEQFF. The CDR3 DNA sequence: TGTGCCAGCAGCAAACGACTAGCGGGGAGCTCCTACAATGAGCAGTTCTTC.

This rearrangement joins TRBV19 to TRBJ2-5; D might be TRBD1 (7 bases). The CDR3 covers 14 residues. Deletions cut 7 bases from V and 0 bases from J, with 12 bases between. From germline, CDR1 is LNHDA and CDR2 SQIVND (reference sequence). CDR3 bases: TGTGCCAGTACCCCAGGGGGGTACCAAGAGACCCAGTACTTC. Amino acid sequence: CASTPGGYQETQYF.

The rearrangement joins TRBV5-1 to TRBJ2-3; 9 nucleotides align to TRBD2. After removal of 0 bases from V and 4 bases from J, the junction contained 9 bases not matched to a gene. This CDR3 has 17 residues. Germline CDR1 is SGHRS and CDR2 is YFSETQ. CDR3 region: CASSLASGGGASDTQYF. As DNA, the CDR3 is TGCGCCAGCAGCTTGGCTTCTGGCGGGGGGGCGTCAGATACGCAGTATTTT. The variable domain in full, with the rest retrieved from reference TRBV5-1 and TRBJ2-3, is KAGVTQTPRYLIKTRGQQVTLSCSPISGHRSVSWYQQTPGQGLQFLFEYFSETQRNKGNFPGRFSGRQFSNSRSEMNVSTLELGDSALYLCASSLASGGGASDTQYFGPGTRLTVL.

The chain couples TRBV18 to TRBJ2-1; D not resolved. Germline CDR1 is KGHSH and CDR2 is LQKENI. Trimming took off 5 bases at V and 6 bases at J, with 17 bases between the two ends. The CDR3 loop spans 15 amino acids. Written as DNA, the CDR3 is TGTGCCAGCTCATTGGGCAGCCACCGCACCAATGAGCAGTTCTTC. It codes for CASSLGSHRTNEQFF. Full variable domain (rest looked up from reference TRBV18 and TRBJ2-1): NAGVMQNPRHLVRRRGQEARLRCSPMKGHSHVYWYRQLPEEGLKFMVYLQKENIIDESGMPKERFSAEFPKEGPSILRIQQVVRGDSAAYFCASSLGSHRTNEQFFGPGTRLTVL.

The chain is built from TRBV19 and TRBJ2-2; TRBD2 matches at 11 bases. This CDR3 contains 16 residues. Per germline, CDR1 LNHDA and CDR2 SQIVND (reference sequence). Trimming took 3 bases from V and 5 from J; bases not matched to a gene: 5. Written as DNA, the CDR3 is TGTGCCAGTAGTATGCTAGCGGGGGGACGGACCGGGGAGCTGTTTTTT. It yields the protein CASSMLAGGRTGELFF.

The chain combines TRBV7-8 with TRBJ2-1; 8 bases match TRBD2. V was clipped by 6 bases and J by 10 bases; unmatched bases: 8. The CDR3 is made up of 13 amino acids. Germline-derived CDR1 and CDR2 are SGHVS and FQNEAQ. CDR3 amino acids: CASSPTGGKEQFF. For the CDR3, the DNA is TGTGCCAGCAGTCCAACGGGAGGGAAAGAGCAGTTCTTC.

This chain uses TRBV5-4 with TRBJ1-1; no reliable D call. The V and J ends lost 1 base and 0 bases respectively, with 13 bases between them. This CDR3 is 16 amino acids long. CDR1 SGHNT and CDR2 YYREEE come from the germline V gene (reference sequence). The CDR3 here is CASSLTSVTLNTEAFF. Written as DNA, the CDR3 is TGTGCCAGCAGCTTGACTTCTGTAACTTTGAACACTGAAGCTTTCTTT.

Here the CDR3 DNA reads TGTGCCGCTCAGGGACAGCTCTATGGCTACACCTTC. It is translated as CAAQGQLYGYTF. The chain is built from TRBV30 and TRBJ1-2; TRBD1 aligns across 7 bases. The CDR3 has 12 residues. V gave up 8 bases and J gave up 4 bases; unmatched junction bases: 7. Germline assignment: CDR1 GTSNPN and CDR2 SVGIG (reference sequence).

The CDR3 loop reads CASSPRQGLMNTEAFF. CDR3 nucleotide sequence: TGTGCCAGCAGCCCACGACAGGGTTTAATGAACACTGAAGCTTTCTTT. This sequence joins TRBV14 and TRBJ1-1, with 7 bases that match TRBD1. The CDR3 runs 16 residues. The trim removed 4 bases at V and 0 bases at J, leaving 8 bases unmatched. The germline gives CDR1 SGHDN, CDR2 FVKESK.